The 18 T cell receptor beta chains listed next were all sequenced from one sample in a study of T cells in Graves' hyperthyroidism and ophthalmopathy. RNA transcripts provided the source from which TCR beta CDR3 regions were amplified. HTBI primers drove first-round RT-PCR of the TCR CDR3. TCRdb called the multiplex PCR reads again in MiXCR, with one record for every CDR3 protein. The sample includes some 510,000 distinct CDR3 sequences, approximately 44% of them seen just once. Sequencing was done on a sample of peripheral blood or thyroid tissue (not recorded which). These receptors originate from a woman younger than 30 with Graves' hyperthyroidism.

CDR3 region: CASSRFQDSTYEQYF. The CDR3 region has the DNA TGTGCCAGCAGCCGGTTCCAGGACTCTACCTACGAGCAGTACTTC. The chain is built from TRBV24-1 and TRBJ2-7, with D possibly matching TRBD2 (5 bases). The CDR3 contains 15 residues. Germline CDR1 is KGHDR and CDR2 is SFDVKD. The V end was cut by 11 bases, the J end by 2 bases, with 21 bases between.

This clonotype was seen more than once but under ten times. The chain combines TRBV7-2 with TRBJ2-7; D unclear. The CDR3 sequence is 14 residues long. The germline gives CDR1 SGHTA, CDR2 FQGNSA. Between the trimmed V and J ends, which lost 1 base and 3 bases, there was a span of 10 bases. DNA of the CDR3: TGTGCCAGCAGCTTAGATCGGCTAATCTACGAGCAGTACTTC. Residues: CASSLDRLIYEQYF.

This clonotype was recorded many times. V and J are TRBV14 and TRBJ1-1; D unresolved. Trimming removed 5 bases from V and 1 base from J, with 8 bases in between. This CDR3 is built from 13 residues. Germline V gene data show CDR1 as SGHDN and CDR2 as FVKESK. The CDR3 reads CASSGVENTEAFF. The CDR3 nucleotides are TGTGCCAGCAGCGGGGTGGAGAACACTGAAGCTTTCTTT.

The CDR3 here is CATQTGTGGCNQPQHF. CDR3 coding DNA: TGTGCCACCCAAACAGGGACAGGGGGCTGCAATCAGCCCCAGCATTTT. The chain is built from TRBV10-3 and TRBJ1-5; TRBD1 agrees at 12 bases. V was clipped by 10 bases and J by 2 bases; unmatched bases: 9. Germline V lookup: CDR1 ENHRY, CDR2 SYGVKD. This CDR3 is built from 16 residues.

The chain employs TRBV12-3 or TRBV12-4 and TRBJ2-2; D is uncertain. The germline V and J ends were trimmed by 1 base and 2 bases, with 11 bases remaining between them. This CDR3 spans 16 amino acids. As DNA, the CDR3 is TGTGCCAGCAGTTTAGAACTAACAGTTAACACCGGGGAGCTGTTTTTT. Residues: CASSLELTVNTGELFF.

Remarks on this clonotype: Possible read error: a much larger clone is one base away. This sequence joins TRBV7-3 and TRBJ1-1; the D is unclear. This CDR3 comprises 13 residues. Trimming cost V 2 bases and J 3 bases, with 7 bases left between them. Germline CDR1 and CDR2: SGHTA and FQGTGA. The CDR3 sequence is CASSLGEDTEAFF. DNA of the CDR3: TGTGCCAGCAGCTTAGGGGAGGACACTGAAGCTTTCTTT.

The chain links TRBV7-6 to TRBJ1-3; unclear D gene. Trimming took 5 bases from V and 7 from J, leaving 15 bases between them. CDR1 and CDR2 (germline): SGHVS, FNYEAQ. The CDR3 length is 14 residues. The CDR3 sequence is CASSQLPAGNTIYF. The DNA of the CDR3 is TGTGCCAGCAGCCAACTACCGGCGGGGAACACCATATATTTT.

This clonotype was counted ten times or more. The gene calls are TRBV7-2 and TRBJ1-5; the D gene is possibly TRBD1 (5 bases). The CDR3 runs to 14 residues. Germline V lookup: CDR1 SGHTA, CDR2 FQGNSA. V was pared by 1 base and J by 3 bases, with 7 bases between. The CDR3 region has the DNA TGTGCCAGCAGCTTAGGGGGGACCAATCAGCCCCAGCATTTT. This gives the protein CASSLGGTNQPQHF.

As concerns this clonotype: A much larger clone is a single base away; this may be a read error. The chain has TRBV5-1 and TRBJ1-6; 7 bases match TRBD1. From germline, CDR1 is SGHRS and CDR2 YFSETQ. The CDR3 contains 14 residues. The V and J ends lost 1 base and 9 bases, in that order; junction bases with no gene match: 4. The CDR3: CASSLWTGGSPLHF. CDR3 bases: TGCGCCAGCAGCTTGTGGACAGGCGGTTCACCCCTCCACTTT. The full variable domain, with the rest looked up from reference TRBV5-1 and TRBJ1-6, is KAGVTQTPRYLIKTRGQQVTLSCSPISGHRSVSWYQQTPGQGLQFLFEYFSETQRNKGNFPGRFSGRQFSNSRSEMNVSTLELGDSALYLCASSLWTGGSPLHFGNGTRLTVT.

This clonotype occurred a few times. This sequence joins TRBV7-2 and TRBJ2-2; either TRBD1 or TRBD2 may supply D (6 bases each). V gave up 2 bases and J gave up 4 bases, with 14 bases separating them. This CDR3 has 16 amino acids. Germline lookup yields CDR1 SGHTA and CDR2 FQGNSA. The CDR3 here is CASSLMGGSPTGELFF. The DNA of the CDR3 is TGTGCCAGCAGCTTAATGGGGGGCTCACCCACCGGGGAGCTGTTTTTT.

This clonotype was counted a few times. This chain connects TRBV7-3 to TRBJ2-2; D gene ambiguous. V was shortened by 1 base and J by 2 bases, with 11 bases between the two germline ends. This CDR3 comprises 16 residues. In germline, CDR1 is SGHTA, CDR2 FQGTGA. This CDR3 is CASSLRYGLNTGELFF. CDR3 DNA sequence: TGTGCCAGCAGCTTAAGATACGGCTTAAACACCGGGGAGCTGTTTTTT.

Many counts were recorded for this clonotype. The chain is built from TRBV7-2 and TRBJ1-2; 9 bases align to TRBD1. Trimming took 5 bases from V and 4 from J; bases not matched to a gene: 17. Germline loops: CDR1 SGHTA, CDR2 FQGNSA. The CDR3 consists of 18 residues. CDR3 nucleotides: TGTGCCAGCAGCCCAATTCCCGGGACAGGGATCCGAGGCTATGGCTACACCTTC. It specifies CASSPIPGTGIRGYGYTF.

Many counts were recorded for this clonotype. The chain carries TRBV24-1 and TRBJ2-2; 8 nucleotides line up with TRBD1. V lost 5 bases to trimming and J lost 0 bases; unmatched junction nucleotides: 13. This CDR3 is 19 amino acids long. Germline values: CDR1 KGHDR, CDR2 SFDVKD. The CDR3 protein is CATSGVLGQGDSNTGELFF. CDR3 bases: TGTGCCACCAGTGGAGTCCTCGGACAGGGCGATTCGAACACCGGGGAGCTGTTTTTT.

The chain employs TRBV7-3 and TRBJ1-1; a weak D match, TRBD1 (6 bases). The ends were cut back, 1 base at V and 1 base at J, with 13 bases in the middle. The CDR3 is made up of 16 amino acids. Per the germline V gene, CDR1 is SGHTA and CDR2 is FQGTGA. For the CDR3, the DNA is TGTGCCAGCAGCTTAAAGGGGGGTCCGGCGAACACTGAAGCTTTCTTT. Protein product: CASSLKGGPANTEAFF.

This clonotype came up a few times. This chain joins TRBV5-1 and TRBJ2-7; 7 nucleotides line up with TRBD1. Germline V gene lookup returns CDR1 SGHRS and CDR2 YFSETQ. CDR3 length: 15 residues. V lost 5 bases and J lost 3; bases outside the gene matches: 11. CDR3 protein: CASRRQRDRSYEQYF. For the CDR3, the DNA is TGCGCCAGCAGACGGCAACGGGACAGAAGCTACGAGCAGTACTTC.

For this clonotype: A much larger clone lies a single base off, so this may be a read error. The CDR3 DNA sequence: TGTGCCAGCAGCTTAGGGGCAGGGGGAGGCAATCAGCCCCAGCATTTT. Translation gives CASSLGAGGGNQPQHF. The chain recombines TRBV7-9 with TRBJ1-5; 7 positions agree with TRBD1. Germline CDR1 is SEHNR and CDR2 is FQNEAQ (reference sequence). This CDR3 spans 16 amino acids. Losses at the gene ends were 1 base for V and 2 bases for J; bases not matched to a gene: 5.

V gene TRBV7-3 combines with J gene TRBJ1-4; D gene unclear. The CDR3 totals 12 residues. The germline V gene encodes CDR1 SGHTA and CDR2 FQGTGA. Trimming removed 8 bases at V and 10 bases at J, with 14 bases between. The CDR3 protein is CASGPLTGKLFF. CDR3 nucleotides: TGTGCCAGCGGGCCGCTTACGGGAAAACTGTTTTTT. Full variable domain (rest looked up from reference TRBV7-3 and TRBJ1-4): GAGVSQTPSNKVTEKGKYVELRCDPISGHTALYWYRQSLGQGPEFLIYFQGTGAADDSGLPNDRFFAVRPEGSVSTLKIQRTERGDSAVYLCASGPLTGKLFFGSGTQLSVL.

The rearrangement links TRBV2 to TRBJ2-7, with D hard to call. CDR1 SNHLY and CDR2 FYNNEI come from the germline V gene. V lost 6 bases to trimming and J lost 2 bases, with 14 bases between them. CDR3 size: 14 residues. CDR3 nucleotide sequence: TGTGCCAGCAGCACTGACGGTATTACCTACGAGCAGTACTTC. Protein: CASSTDGITYEQYF.